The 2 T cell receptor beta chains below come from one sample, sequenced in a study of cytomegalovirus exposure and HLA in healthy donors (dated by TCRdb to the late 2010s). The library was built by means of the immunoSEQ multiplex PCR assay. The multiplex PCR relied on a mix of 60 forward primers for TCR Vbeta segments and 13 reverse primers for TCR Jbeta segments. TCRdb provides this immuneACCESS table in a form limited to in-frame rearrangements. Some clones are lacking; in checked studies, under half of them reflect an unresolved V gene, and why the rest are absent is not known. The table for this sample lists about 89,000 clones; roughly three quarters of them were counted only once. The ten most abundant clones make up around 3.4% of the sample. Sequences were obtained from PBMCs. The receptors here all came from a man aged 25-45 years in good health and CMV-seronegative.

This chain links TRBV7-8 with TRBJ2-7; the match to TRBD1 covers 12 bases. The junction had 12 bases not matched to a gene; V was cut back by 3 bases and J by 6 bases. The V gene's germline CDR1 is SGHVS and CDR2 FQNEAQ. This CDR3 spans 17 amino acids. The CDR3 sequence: CASSLRAPGQGALEQYF. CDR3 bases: TGTGCCAGCAGCTTGCGGGCCCCGGGACAGGGGGCTCTCGAGCAGTACTTC.

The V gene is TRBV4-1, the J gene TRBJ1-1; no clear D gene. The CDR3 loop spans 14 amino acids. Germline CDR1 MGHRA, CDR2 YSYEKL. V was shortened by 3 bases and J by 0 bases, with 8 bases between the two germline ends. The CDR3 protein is CASSHGGLNTEAFF. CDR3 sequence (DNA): TGCGCCAGCAGCCACGGAGGGTTGAACACTGAAGCTTTCTTT.